What follows is one T cell receptor (beta chain) and its context. This sample was included in a study of blood T cell repertoires in COVID-19. About the research overall: Sites in the United States, Italy and Spain provided acute and convalescent COVID-19 samples. PBMCs, B-cell-depleted T cells, or T cells provided the cDNA or gDNA that made up the material.

This CDR3 is 14 amino acids long. Germline V lookup: CDR1 MNHEY, CDR2 SVGAGI. Trimming pared 2 bases from V and 3 bases from J, leaving 7 bases between. Study processing details: Estimation of nucleated cell counts relied on the amplification of reference gene primers. Profiling relied on immunoSEQ multiplex PCR, and the TCRdb table lists in-frame clones only, not all of them. For V, J and clone size, that table is used; D and trimming come from the DNA. The sample lists fewer than 250,000 clones; about 88% were seen once. The clonotype was recovered from a man between 35 and 55 years old with acute or convalescent COVID-19. V and J are TRBV6-5 and TRBJ2-2, with D tentatively TRBD1 (6 bases). The sample comprised peripheral blood. Written as DNA, the CDR3 is TGTGCCAGCAGTTACGGACAGCACACCGGGGAGCTGTTTTTT. Encoded protein: CASSYGQHTGELFF.